The rows below give T cell receptor beta chains drawn from one sample of a study of beta chain features in type 1 diabetes. TCRdb keeps only in-frame clones here, not all; method: immunoSEQ multiplex PCR. The data contain around 400,000 clones, around 13% of them singletons. The sample comprised naive CD4+ T cells from blood. The receptors were gathered from a man younger than 35 in good health. Each CDR3 is given with its conserved first and last residue. D genes are given only for firm matches. Some rows mark clone size as missing; the rest say once, few, many or name a class of expanded clone.

v_gene	j_gene	d_gene	abundance	CDR3nt	CDR3aa
TRBV19	TRBJ2-5	TRBD2	NA	TGTGCCAGTAGTATCGGGCTAGCGGGAGAAGAGACCCAGTACTTC	CASSIGLAGEETQYF
TRBV7-2	TRBJ1-5	NA	few	TGTGCCAGCAGCTTAGAGGTGACCCTAGGGGCCCAGCATTTT	CASSLEVTLGAQHF
TRBV2	TRBJ2-1	NA	NA	TGTGCCAGCAGTGAGCGGGATCTGTTCTTC	CASSERDLFF
TRBV30	TRBJ2-5	TRBD2	NA	TGTGGGTCTAGCGGAGTTTGGGAGACCCAGTACTTC	CGSSGVWETQYF
TRBV29-1	TRBJ1-2	NA	NA	TGCAGCGTCGCAACACCCAGGGATGGCTACACCTTC	CSVATPRDGYTF
TRBV29-1	TRBJ1-5	TRBD1	few	TGCAGCGCCGGGACAGTAAATCAGCCCCAGCATTTT	CSAGTVNQPQHF
TRBV6-5	TRBJ1-1	NA	NA	TGTGCCAGCAGGCGGGGGGCAATCACTGAAGCTTTCTTT	CASRRGAITEAFF
TRBV12-5	TRBJ2-2	NA	few	TGTGCTAGTGGTTTGGCACTACAGGACACCGGGGAGCTGTTTTTT	CASGLALQDTGELFF
TRBV6-5	TRBJ2-3	NA	few	TGTGCCAGCAGTTCTGATAGGGGGGATACGCAGTATTTT	CASSSDRGDTQYF
TRBV9	TRBJ1-6	NA	NA	TGTGCCAGCAGCGTAAGGAGGGATTCACCCCTCCACTTT	CASSVRRDSPLHF
TRBV7-2	TRBJ1-6	NA	NA	TGTGCCAGCAGACCCCTCGGGGGGTCATGGAATTCACCCCTCCACTTT	CASRPLGGSWNSPLHF
TRBV7-2	TRBJ2-1	TRBD2	few	TGTGCCAGCAGCTTACGACTAGCGGGAGTCAATGAGCAGTTCTTC	CASSLRLAGVNEQFF
TRBV4-2	TRBJ2-2	TRBD2	few	TGTGCCAGCAGCCATCGTCCGACTAGCCCCACGTCCACCGGGGAGCTGTTTTTT	CASSHRPTSPTSTGELFF
TRBV6-1	TRBJ2-3	NA	NA	TGTGCCAGCCTTTTTGCGGTAGATACGCAGTATTTT	CASLFAVDTQYF
TRBV7-2	TRBJ2-2	NA	NA	TGTGCCAGCAGCTTATACCCGCGGGGCCTCACCGGGGAGCTGTTTTTT	CASSLYPRGLTGELFF
TRBV28	TRBJ2-7	NA	few	TGTGCCAGCATAGCTGGCAGGGACTACGAGCAGTACTTC	CASIAGRDYEQYF
TRBV7-2	TRBJ2-7	NA	few	TGTGCCAGCAGCTGGGGGCCTTCCTACGAGCAGTACTTC	CASSWGPSYEQYF
TRBV23-1	TRBJ2-2	TRBD1	few	TGCGCCAGCAGTCAATCCCGGGACAGGGGGTTTAACACCGGGGAGCTGTTTTTT	CASSQSRDRGFNTGELFF
TRBV7-3	TRBJ2-1	TRBD2	NA	TGTGCCAGCAGCACAAGCGGGGGGCCCAATGAGCAGTTCTTC	CASSTSGGPNEQFF
TRBV30	TRBJ1-5	NA	NA	TGTGCCTGGAGTGTAAGGGCAGGGGATAGCAATCAGCCCCAGCATTTT	CAWSVRAGDSNQPQHF
TRBV4-3	TRBJ2-7	TRBD1	NA	TGCGCCAGCAGCCGGCTCCGGGACAGCACCTACGAGCAGTACTTC	CASSRLRDSTYEQYF
TRBV5-1	TRBJ2-5	NA	few	TGCGCCAGCAGCTCGGGACTAGAGACCCAGTACTTC	CASSSGLETQYF
TRBV25-1	TRBJ2-7	NA	NA	TGTGCCAGCATGGGCCCCTGGGGCAGGGGAGCTTACGAGCAGTACTTC	CASMGPWGRGAYEQYF
TRBV30	TRBJ2-6	NA	few	TGTGCCTGTCCTCTTTCTGGGGCCAACGTCCTGACTTTC	CACPLSGANVLTF
TRBV5-4	TRBJ2-7	TRBD2	NA	TGTGCCAGCAGCCGCCTACTAGCGGGAAGTTTGGACGAGCAGTACTTC	CASSRLLAGSLDEQYF
TRBV4-2	TRBJ2-5	NA	few	TGTGCCAGCAGCCAATCTACTCGGGGTCAAGGGACCCAGTACTTC	CASSQSTRGQGTQYF
TRBV28	TRBJ1-4	TRBD1	few	TGTGCCAGCAGTGTGGGACAGACTAATGAAAAACTGTTTTTT	CASSVGQTNEKLFF
TRBV6-5	TRBJ2-5	NA	NA	TGTGCCAGCAGTTATAGGGGCAGCCAAGAGACCCAGTACTTC	CASSYRGSQETQYF
TRBV29-1	TRBJ2-1	TRBD2	few	TGCAGCGCAGGACTAGCGGGGGTCGGTGAGCAGTTCTTC	CSAGLAGVGEQFF
TRBV9	TRBJ1-2	NA	NA	TGTGCCAGCAGCGTAAATCCGGCGGATGGCTACACCTTC	CASSVNPADGYTF
TRBV5-1	TRBJ2-1	TRBD1	NA	TGCGCCAGCAGCCTATATCCCGGGACAGGCGAAAATGGGAATGAGCAGTTCTTC	CASSLYPGTGENGNEQFF
TRBV7-2	TRBJ2-3	NA	few	TGTGCCAGCAGCCCAGGGTGGGGGCCAGATACGCAGTATTTT	CASSPGWGPDTQYF
TRBV12-5	TRBJ2-1	NA	NA	TGTGCTAGTGCCAAACCCGGTAGCTTTGAGCAGTTCTTC	CASAKPGSFEQFF
TRBV30	TRBJ2-1	NA	few	TGTGCCTGGAGTCAACAGGCCTCGGGGCAGTTCTTC	CAWSQQASGQFF
TRBV30	TRBJ2-7	NA	NA	TGTGCCTGGAGCCGCGATGCCTACTACGAGCAGTACTTC	CAWSRDAYYEQYF
TRBV7-2	TRBJ2-5	NA	few	TGTGCCAGCAGCTTCCGTGAGACCCAGTACTTC	CASSFRETQYF
TRBV7-9	TRBJ2-5	TRBD1	NA	TGTGCCAGCAGCTCGACAGGGGACCAAGAGACCCAGTACTTC	CASSSTGDQETQYF
TRBV9	TRBJ2-7	NA	NA	TGTGCCAGCAGCCCAACAGGGATGGTCTCCTACGAGCAGTACTTC	CASSPTGMVSYEQYF
TRBV30	TRBJ1-5	NA	few	TGTGCCTGGAGTGTGGGGGCCCACTCGGGGCCCCAGCATTTT	CAWSVGAHSGPQHF
TRBV19	TRBJ2-7	TRBD1	NA	TGTGCCAGTACCCCGGGACAGGAATTGCGAGTGCAGTACTTC	CASTPGQELRVQYF
TRBV7-3	TRBJ2-3	NA	NA	TGTGCCAGCAGCCGATGGGCGGTAGGAGGAGATACGCAGTATTTT	CASSRWAVGGDTQYF
TRBV7-6	TRBJ2-5	TRBD1	NA	TGTGCCAGCAGCTTGGACAGGGGAGAGACCCAGTACTTC	CASSLDRGETQYF
TRBV5-4	TRBJ2-7	TRBD1	NA	TGTGCCAGCAGCACCTACAGGGGCTCCTACGAGCAGTACTTC	CASSTYRGSYEQYF
TRBV30	TRBJ2-7	NA	NA	TGTGCCTGGAGTAGAGGCAACTACGAGCAGTACTTC	CAWSRGNYEQYF
TRBV28	TRBJ2-3	NA	few	TGTGCCAGCAGTTTAGGCGGCGTCAGCACAGATACGCAGTATTTT	CASSLGGVSTDTQYF
TRBV15	TRBJ1-1	NA	NA	TGTGCCACCAGCAGAGCGGGGGGGAGACGCTACGAAGCTTTCTTT	CATSRAGGRRYEAFF
TRBV19	TRBJ1-5	NA	NA	TGTGCCAGTAAAGGAGGCCAGCCCCAGCATTTT	CASKGGQPQHF
TRBV5-1	TRBJ2-7	TRBD1	few	TGCGCCAGCAGCTTACAGGGGATCTACGAGCAGTACTTC	CASSLQGIYEQYF
TRBV7-2	TRBJ1-5	TRBD1	few	TGTGCCAGCAGCTCGGGACAGGGCGGCAATCAGCCCCAGCATTTT	CASSSGQGGNQPQHF
TRBV7-2	TRBJ1-3	NA	NA	TGTGCCAGCAGCTTAGCGGGAGGGTCTGGAAACACCATATATTTT	CASSLAGGSGNTIYF
TRBV30	TRBJ1-2	NA	few	TGTGCCTGGAGTACTAGACCGGCTCCGACCTTC	CAWSTRPAPTF
TRBV9	TRBJ2-2	NA	NA	TGTGCCAGCAGCCTCGGACAGACCGGGGAGCTGTTTTTT	CASSLGQTGELFF
TRBV11-2	TRBJ2-2	TRBD1	few	TGTGCCAGCAGCTTTGATGCTGACAGGGGCAGGGCCGGGGAGCTGTTTTTT	CASSFDADRGRAGELFF
TRBV7-9	TRBJ2-1	NA	NA	TGTGCCAGCAGCGGAAGACAGCTCTCCTCCTACAATGAGCAGTTCTTC	CASSGRQLSSYNEQFF
TRBV2	TRBJ2-2	NA	few	TGTGCCAGCAGCCTTCCCAGGAACACCGGGGAGCTGTTTTTT	CASSLPRNTGELFF
TRBV7-2	TRBJ2-7	TRBD1	few	TGTGCCAGCAGCTTAGCCGACAGGGGATGGGAGCAGTACTTC	CASSLADRGWEQYF
TRBV5-6	TRBJ2-7	NA	few	TGTGCCAGCAGCTTGCAGTCACTAGAGCAGTACTTC	CASSLQSLEQYF
TRBV7-2	TRBJ2-1	TRBD2	few	TGTGCCAGCAGCTCTCGGGGGGGCGGTTACAATGAGCAGTTCTTC	CASSSRGGGYNEQFF
TRBV6-6	TRBJ1-5	NA	few	TGTGCCAGCAGTCCTACGACAGCTAATCAGCCCCAGCATTTT	CASSPTTANQPQHF